This is a list of T cell receptor beta chains from one sample in a study of regulatory T cells in long-lasting Graves disease. Each CDR3 protein is one row after TCRdb ran MiXCR on the multiplex PCR reads. The table lists 300,000 to 400,000 distinct CDR3 sequences, roughly a fifth of them singletons. Specimen: peripheral blood mononuclear cells (PBMCs), collected when the disease was refractory, from a patient treated with antithyroid drugs. These receptors were taken from a female donor with Graves disease. CDR3s include the opening cysteine and the closing phenylalanine or tryptophan. A D gene is named only where the DNA matches it firmly. Clone size is shown for a subset of rows, as once, few, many or a class of expanded clone.

v_call	clone_size	d_call	j_call	cdr3_nt	cdr3_aa
TRBV13	.	.	TRBJ1-2	TGTGCCAGCAGCTCCAGGTCACTCAGCTATGGCTACACCTTC	CASSSRSLSYGYTF
TRBV7-8	many	TRBD1	TRBJ1-2	TGTGCCAGCAGCAAGGGACAGGCCGCTTATGGCTACACCTTC	CASSKGQAAYGYTF
TRBV2	many	TRBD1	TRBJ1-6	TGTGCCAGCAGCCCCCGGACAGGGGGAAGAGCACCCCTCCACTTT	CASSPRTGGRAPLHF
TRBV11-3	.	TRBD2	TRBJ2-5	TGTGCCAGCAGCTACCAACTAGCGGGAGGAGGCACCCAGTACTTC	CASSYQLAGGGTQYF
TRBV7-3	many	.	TRBJ2-7	TGTGCCAGCAGCTTATTGGGGGACTACGAGCAGTACTTC	CASSLLGDYEQYF
TRBV28	many	.	TRBJ2-7	TGTGCCAGCAGTTTGCCCGGTACCAGCGAGCAGTACTTC	CASSLPGTSEQYF
TRBV30	many	.	TRBJ1-2	TGTGCCTGGAGTGTACACGGGGGGAGAGGCTACACCTTC	CAWSVHGGRGYTF
TRBV30	few	.	TRBJ1-1	TGTGCCTGGAGAATAAGTGCCGTTTGGCTGAACACTGAAGCTTTCTTT	CAWRISAVWLNTEAFF
TRBV6-1	many	TRBD1	TRBJ1-6	TGTGCCAGCAGTGAAGCGCCAGGGGGCAGTAATTCACCCCTCCACTTT	CASSEAPGGSNSPLHF
TRBV20-1	.	TRBD1	TRBJ1-6	TGCAGTGCTAGAGATAGGGGGCAGGACGTTGTTGGTACTCCCCTCCACTTT	CSARDRGQDVVGTPLHF
TRBV18	.	.	TRBJ1-1	TGTGCCAGCTCACTAACAGGGTTCGGCTGGGGCACTGAAGCTTTCTTT	CASSLTGFGWGTEAFF
TRBV7-9	few	.	TRBJ1-2	TGTGCCAGCAGCTTCAGGGGTGCGGGCTACACCTTC	CASSFRGAGYTF
TRBV30	many	.	TRBJ1-3	TGTGCCTGGAGTGGTCGGGACAAAGCAAACACCATATATTTT	CAWSGRDKANTIYF
TRBV6-2/TRBV6-3	.	.	TRBJ1-2	TGTGCCAGCAGTTACCGAGAAGGCTACACCTTC	CASSYREGYTF
TRBV27	many	.	TRBJ1-6	TGTGCCAGCAGTGCCGTGGGAAAGGGCTCCTATAATTCACCCCTCCACTTT	CASSAVGKGSYNSPLHF
TRBV20-1	.	.	TRBJ2-7	TGCAGTGCTAGAAAGTCGAGCTCCTACGAGCAGTACTTC	CSARKSSSYEQYF
TRBV28	many	.	TRBJ1-4	TGTGCCAGCAGGCGGTACAGGGAGATGCGTGAAAAACTGTTTTTT	CASRRYREMREKLFF
TRBV10-3	.	.	TRBJ1-6	TGTGCCATCAGTGGGACCGGGCCGGATAATTCACCCCTCCACTTT	CAISGTGPDNSPLHF
TRBV3-1	.	.	TRBJ1-6	TGTGCCAGCACCCTTGGGACGCTTGATAATTCACCCCTCCACTTT	CASTLGTLDNSPLHF
TRBV27	few	.	TRBJ2-7	TGTGCCAGCAGTTTACGCCCCGGACATCCCAGGGAGCAGTACTTC	CASSLRPGHPREQYF
TRBV18	.	TRBD2	TRBJ2-2	TGTGCCAGCTCACCGACTAGCTTGAACACCGGGGAGCTGTTTTTT	CASSPTSLNTGELFF
TRBV4-1	.	.	TRBJ1-1	TGCGCCAGCAGCCTCCAGGAGGGGAACACTGAAGCTTTCTTT	CASSLQEGNTEAFF
TRBV6-1	many	.	TRBJ2-4	TGTGCCAGCACCGGGAGTTTTGCCAAAAACATTCAGTACTTC	CASTGSFAKNIQYF
TRBV7-2	many	.	TRBJ2-5	TGTGCCAGCAGCTTACGGGGCGTCACCCCCATCCAAGAGACCCAGTACTTC	CASSLRGVTPIQETQYF
TRBV24-1	many	.	TRBJ2-2	TGTGCCACCAGTGATTCCAGGTTCCCGACCACCGGGGAGCTGTTTTTT	CATSDSRFPTTGELFF
TRBV9	.	TRBD2	TRBJ2-7	TGTGCCAGCAGCGGGAGCGGGAGGGATTCCTACGAGCAGTACTTC	CASSGSGRDSYEQYF
TRBV5-1	once	TRBD2	TRBJ2-1	TGTGCCAGCAGCTTTGGACTAGCGGGCCTGAGCGTATACAATGAGCAGTTCTTC	CASSFGLAGLSVYNEQFF
TRBV7-2	.	.	TRBJ1-2	TGTGCCAGCAGCCCCTCCTTTGGCGGCTACACCTTC	CASSPSFGGYTF
TRBV7-2	few	TRBD1	TRBJ1-1	TGTGCCAGCAGCTTGTCCGCAGGGGGCACTGAAGCTTTCTTT	CASSLSAGGTEAFF
TRBV7-2	many	.	TRBJ1-2	TGTGCCAGCAGCCCAACCCGGACAGCCCTTAACTATGGCTACACCTTC	CASSPTRTALNYGYTF
TRBV7-9	few	TRBD1	TRBJ2-2	TGTGCCAGCGGACAGGGAGGCACCGGGGAGCTGTTTTTT	CASGQGGTGELFF
TRBV28	many	TRBD1	TRBJ2-6	TGTGCCAGCAGTTTACGGTACAGGGGAAGTAGGTCTGGGGCCAACGTCCTGACTTTC	CASSLRYRGSRSGANVLTF
TRBV5-1	.	TRBD1	TRBJ2-2	TGCGCCAGCAGCTTACTGACAGGGCTGAACACCGGGGAGCTGTTTTTT	CASSLLTGLNTGELFF
TRBV6-1	.	TRBD1	TRBJ2-2	TGTGCCAGCATAAGGACAGGTGCGACCGGGGAGCTGTTTTTT	CASIRTGATGELFF
TRBV7-2	few	.	TRBJ2-7	TGTGCCAGCAGTCACGACGTGGGGGAGCAGTACTTC	CASSHDVGEQYF
TRBV27	many	TRBD1	TRBJ2-2	TGTGCCAGCCGCATAGGACAGGGGGCAAACACCGGGGAGCTGTTTTTT	CASRIGQGANTGELFF
TRBV20-1	.	.	TRBJ1-4	TGCAGTGCTTCAGTTTCTGCAACTAATGAAAAACTGTTTTTT	CSASVSATNEKLFF
TRBV20-1	.	.	TRBJ2-7	TGCAGTGCTAGAGTTGGGACTGGGGGCTATTCTCAGTACTTC	CSARVGTGGYSQYF
TRBV19	.	.	TRBJ1-5	TGTGCCAGTAGTACGTTAGGTAGCAATCAGCCCCAGCATTTT	CASSTLGSNQPQHF
TRBV12-5	many	.	TRBJ2-7	TGTGCTAGTGGTTTGGACGGTGCCTACGAGCAGTACTTC	CASGLDGAYEQYF
TRBV7-2	many	.	TRBJ2-7	TGTGCCAGCAGCTTAGGGTACTACGAGCAGTACTTC	CASSLGYYEQYF
TRBV6-1	.	TRBD2	TRBJ2-1	TGTGCCGGTAGGGCGGGAGGCTACAATGAGCAGTTCTTC	CAGRAGGYNEQFF
TRBV6-1	many	TRBD1	TRBJ1-2	TGTGCCAGCAGTGAATCGAGGACAGGGTTTCGTGGCTACACCTTC	CASSESRTGFRGYTF
TRBV6-2/TRBV6-3	many	.	TRBJ2-4	TGTGCCAGCAGTTACTCGCACAGGGTCCAAAACATTCAGTACTTC	CASSYSHRVQNIQYF
TRBV28	many	TRBD1	TRBJ1-1	TGTGCCAGCAGCCAGACCGGACAGGGCACTGAAGCTTTCTTT	CASSQTGQGTEAFF
TRBV28	many	TRBD2	TRBJ2-7	TGTGCCAGCAGTTTGTTCGCGGGAGGGCATTCCTACGAGCAGTACTTC	CASSLFAGGHSYEQYF
TRBV5-4	few	.	TRBJ1-1	TGTGCCAGCAGCTCCAACCCACGCCGGTGGAACACTGAAGCTTTCTTT	CASSSNPRRWNTEAFF
TRBV7-2	few	.	TRBJ1-2	TGTGCCAGCAGCGGCAGGAGAAGGGGGACTAACTATGGCTACACCTTC	CASSGRRRGTNYGYTF
TRBV9	.	TRBD2	TRBJ2-2	TGTGCCAGCAGCGCAATCGCGGGAGTGACCGGGGAGCTGTTTTTT	CASSAIAGVTGELFF
TRBV30	few	TRBD1	TRBJ2-5	TGTGCCTGGAGTCTGGACAGGGGAGAGACCCAGTACTTC	CAWSLDRGETQYF
TRBV7-9	.	TRBD1	TRBJ1-4	TGTGCCAGCAGTCGGGGACAGGGCGCATCAAATGAAAAACTGTTTTTT	CASSRGQGASNEKLFF
TRBV9	.	.	TRBJ2-7	TGTGCCAGCAGCCCGGCGGGGGCGGCGGCGGCCTACGAGCAGTACTTC	CASSPAGAAAAYEQYF
TRBV7-9	few	.	TRBJ1-3	TGTGCCAGCAGCGGGGCGGATGGAAACACCATATATTTT	CASSGADGNTIYF
TRBV12-3/TRBV12-4	many	.	TRBJ2-7	TGTGCCAGCGGCCTGACTGGGTTCCCTTACGAGCAGTACTTC	CASGLTGFPYEQYF
TRBV5-1	many	.	TRBJ1-1	TGCGCCAGCAGCGCGGGACTCGGGTTGAACACTGAAGCTTTCTTT	CASSAGLGLNTEAFF
TRBV7-2	.	TRBD1	TRBJ1-1	TGTGCCAGCAGCTTACCCGGGACAGGGGACACTGAAGCTTTCTTT	CASSLPGTGDTEAFF
TRBV12-3/TRBV12-4	few	.	TRBJ1-3	TGTGCCAGCAGTTTCCCTCGGGGAGGGAACTCTGGAAACACCATATATTTT	CASSFPRGGNSGNTIYF
TRBV4-3	few	.	TRBJ2-7	TGCGCCAGCAGCCAAGATGTGGACTACGAGCAGTACTTC	CASSQDVDYEQYF